This record covers a single T cell receptor beta chain. The target antigen is unknown. The CDR3 is made up of 14 amino acids. Germline CDR1 is SEHNR and CDR2 is FQNEAQ (reference sequence). The V and J ends lost 5 bases and 4 bases, in that order; junction bases with no gene match: 6. The data were obtained in a study of cytomegalovirus exposure and HLA in healthy donors. Study findings and constraints: The study recorded over 150 TCR beta chains that were cytomegalovirus-associated. Cytomegalovirus status was reportedly diagnosed by the classifier with high specificity and sensitivity.

While the first cohort had several hundred subjects, the donors belonged to the separate validation cohort of about 130 subjects. Profiled with immunoSEQ multiplex PCR; TCRdb holds only in-frame clones, not every one. The sample lists more than 140,000 clones; less than 90% were seen once. The TCR originated in a woman aged 18-30 years in good health and CMV-seropositive. Sequenced material: PBMCs. The chain links TRBV7-9 to TRBJ2-7; 9 bases fit TRBD1. CDR3 nucleotide sequence: TGTGCCAGCAGCCCTAGGGACAGGGAGTACGAGCAGTACTTC. It codes for CASSPRDREYEQYF.